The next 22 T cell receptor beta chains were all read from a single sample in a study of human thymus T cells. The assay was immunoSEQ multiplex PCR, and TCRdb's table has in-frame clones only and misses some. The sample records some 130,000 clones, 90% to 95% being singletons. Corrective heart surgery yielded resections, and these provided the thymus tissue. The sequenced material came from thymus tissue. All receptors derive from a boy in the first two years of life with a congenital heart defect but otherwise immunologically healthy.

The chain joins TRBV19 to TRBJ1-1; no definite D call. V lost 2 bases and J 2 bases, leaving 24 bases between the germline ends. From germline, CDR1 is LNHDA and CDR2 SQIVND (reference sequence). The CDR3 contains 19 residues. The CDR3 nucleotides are TGTGCCAGTAGTATATCAAATGGAGACGAATGGAGCCTTAACACTGAAGCTTTCTTT. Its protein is CASSISNGDEWSLNTEAFF.

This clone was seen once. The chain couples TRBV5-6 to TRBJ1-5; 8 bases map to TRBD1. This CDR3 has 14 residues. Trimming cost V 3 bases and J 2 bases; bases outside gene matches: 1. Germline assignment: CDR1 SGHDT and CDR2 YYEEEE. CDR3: CASSSTGGNQPQHF. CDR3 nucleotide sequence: TGTGCCAGCAGCTCGACAGGGGGCAATCAGCCCCAGCATTTT.

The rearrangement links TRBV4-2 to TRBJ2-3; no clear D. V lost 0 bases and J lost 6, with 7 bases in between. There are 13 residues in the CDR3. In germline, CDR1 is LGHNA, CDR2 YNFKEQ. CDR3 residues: CASSQDPWDTQYF. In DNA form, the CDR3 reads TGTGCCAGCAGCCAAGATCCGTGGGATACGCAGTATTTT.

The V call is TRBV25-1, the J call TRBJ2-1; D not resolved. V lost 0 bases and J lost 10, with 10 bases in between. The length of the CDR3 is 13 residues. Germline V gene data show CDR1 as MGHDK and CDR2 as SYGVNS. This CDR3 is CASSEYIASEQFF. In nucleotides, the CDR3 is TGTGCCAGCAGTGAATATATCGCTTCCGAGCAGTTCTTC.

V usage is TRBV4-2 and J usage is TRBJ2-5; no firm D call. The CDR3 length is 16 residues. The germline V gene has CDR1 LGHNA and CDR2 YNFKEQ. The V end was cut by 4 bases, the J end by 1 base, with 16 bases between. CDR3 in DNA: TGTGCCAGCAGCCCTAGGATCGGACGTTCCCAAGAGACCCAGTACTTC. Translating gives CASSPRIGRSQETQYF.

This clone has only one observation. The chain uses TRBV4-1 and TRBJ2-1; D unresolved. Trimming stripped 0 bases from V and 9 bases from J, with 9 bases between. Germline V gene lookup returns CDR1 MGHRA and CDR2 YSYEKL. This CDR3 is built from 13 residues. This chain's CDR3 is CASSQELVSEQFF. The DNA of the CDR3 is TGCGCCAGCAGCCAAGAGCTAGTCAGTGAGCAGTTCTTC.

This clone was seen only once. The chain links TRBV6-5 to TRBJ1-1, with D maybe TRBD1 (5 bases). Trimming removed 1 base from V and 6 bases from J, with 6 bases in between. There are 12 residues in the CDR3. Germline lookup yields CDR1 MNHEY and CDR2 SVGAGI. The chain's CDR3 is CASSYLGAEAFF. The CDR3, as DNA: TGTGCCAGCAGTTACTTGGGGGCTGAAGCTTTCTTT.

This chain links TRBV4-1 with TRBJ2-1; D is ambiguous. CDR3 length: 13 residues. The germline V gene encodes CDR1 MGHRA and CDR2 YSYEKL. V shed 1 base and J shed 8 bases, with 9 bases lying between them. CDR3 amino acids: CASSQAEADEQFF. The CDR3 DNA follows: TGCGCCAGCAGCCAAGCCGAGGCCGATGAGCAGTTCTTC.

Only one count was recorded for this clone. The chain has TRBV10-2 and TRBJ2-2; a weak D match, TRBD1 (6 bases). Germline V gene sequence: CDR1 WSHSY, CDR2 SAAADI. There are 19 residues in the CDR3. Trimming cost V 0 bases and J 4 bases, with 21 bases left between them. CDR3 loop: CASSESTGSPRKGTGELFF. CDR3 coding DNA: TGCGCCAGCAGTGAGTCAACAGGGTCCCCACGCAAGGGCACCGGGGAGCTGTTTTTT.

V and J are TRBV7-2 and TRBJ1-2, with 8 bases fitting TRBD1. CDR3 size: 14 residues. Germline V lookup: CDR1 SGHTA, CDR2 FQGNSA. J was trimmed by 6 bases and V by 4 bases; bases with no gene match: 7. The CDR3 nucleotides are TGTGCCAGCAGCTATTCGGAGACAGGGGATGGCTACACCTTC. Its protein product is CASSYSETGDGYTF. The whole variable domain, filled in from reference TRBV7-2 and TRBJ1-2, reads GAGVSQSPSNKVTEKGKDVELRCDPISGHTALYWYRQSLGQGLEFLIYFQGNSAPDKSGLPSDRFSAERTGGSVSTLTIQRTQQEDSAVYLCASSYSETGDGYTFGSGTRLTVV.

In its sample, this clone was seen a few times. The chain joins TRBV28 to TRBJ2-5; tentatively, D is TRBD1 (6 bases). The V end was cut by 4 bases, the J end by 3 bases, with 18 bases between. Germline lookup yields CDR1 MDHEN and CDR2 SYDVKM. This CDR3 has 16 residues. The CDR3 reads CASSSQYPGHKETQYF. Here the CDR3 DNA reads TGTGCCAGCAGTTCCCAATACCCGGGACACAAAGAGACCCAGTACTTC.

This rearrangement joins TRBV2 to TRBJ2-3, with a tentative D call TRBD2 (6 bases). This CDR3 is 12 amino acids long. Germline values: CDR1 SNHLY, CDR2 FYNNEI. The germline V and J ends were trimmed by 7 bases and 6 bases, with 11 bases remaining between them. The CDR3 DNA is TGTGCCAGCAAACTAGCCTCCGATACGCAGTATTTT. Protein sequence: CASKLASDTQYF.

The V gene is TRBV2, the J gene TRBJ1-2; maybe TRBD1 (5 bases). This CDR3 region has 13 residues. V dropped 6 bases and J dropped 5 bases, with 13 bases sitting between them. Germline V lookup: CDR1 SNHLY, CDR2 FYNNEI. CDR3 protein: CASRPDSPYGYTF. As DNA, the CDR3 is TGTGCCAGCAGGCCAGACAGTCCTTATGGCTACACCTTC.

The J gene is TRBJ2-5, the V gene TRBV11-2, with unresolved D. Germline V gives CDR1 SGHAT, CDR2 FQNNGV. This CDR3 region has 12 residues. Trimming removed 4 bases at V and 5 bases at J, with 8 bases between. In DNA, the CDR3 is TGTGCCAGCAGCTCCCCCTTGGAGACCCAGTACTTC. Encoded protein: CASSSPLETQYF.

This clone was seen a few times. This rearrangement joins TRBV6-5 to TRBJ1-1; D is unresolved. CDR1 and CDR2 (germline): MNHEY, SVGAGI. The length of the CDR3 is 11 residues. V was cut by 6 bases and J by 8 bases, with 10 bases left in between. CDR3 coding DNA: TGTGCCAGCAGGCAGGCTGCCGAAGCTTTCTTT. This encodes CASRQAAEAFF.

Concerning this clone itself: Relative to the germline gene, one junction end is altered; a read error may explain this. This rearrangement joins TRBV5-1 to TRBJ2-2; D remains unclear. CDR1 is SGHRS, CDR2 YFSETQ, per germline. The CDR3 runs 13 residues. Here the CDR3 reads CASSPSKTGELFF. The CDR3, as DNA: TGCGCCAGCAGCCCCTCGAAGACCGGGGAGCTGTTTTTT. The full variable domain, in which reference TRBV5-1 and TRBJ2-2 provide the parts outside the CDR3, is KAGVTQTPRYLIKTRGQQVTLSCSPISGHRSVSWYQQTPGQGLQFLFEYFSETQRNKGNFPGRFSGRQFSNSRSEMNVSTLELGDSALYLCASSPSKTGELFFGEGSRLTVL.

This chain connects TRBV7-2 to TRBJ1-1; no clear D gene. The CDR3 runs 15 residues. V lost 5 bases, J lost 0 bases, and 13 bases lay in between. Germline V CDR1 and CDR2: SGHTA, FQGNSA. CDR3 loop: CASSPPTRVNTEAFF. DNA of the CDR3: TGTGCCAGCAGCCCGCCGACACGGGTGAACACTGAAGCTTTCTTT.

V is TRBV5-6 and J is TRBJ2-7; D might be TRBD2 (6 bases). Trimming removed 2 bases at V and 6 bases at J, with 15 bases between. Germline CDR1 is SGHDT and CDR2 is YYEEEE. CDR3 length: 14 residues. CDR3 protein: CASSFTTLGGEQYF. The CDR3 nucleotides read TGTGCCAGCAGCTTTACCACCCTGGGAGGCGAGCAGTACTTC.

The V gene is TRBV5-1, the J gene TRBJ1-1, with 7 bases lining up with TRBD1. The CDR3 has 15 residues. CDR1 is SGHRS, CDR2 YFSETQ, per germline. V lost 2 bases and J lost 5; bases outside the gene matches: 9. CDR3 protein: CASSFRDRIGTEAFF. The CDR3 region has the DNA TGCGCCAGCAGCTTCCGGGACAGAATCGGGACTGAAGCTTTCTTT. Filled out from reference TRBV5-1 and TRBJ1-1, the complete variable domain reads KAGVTQTPRYLIKTRGQQVTLSCSPISGHRSVSWYQQTPGQGLQFLFEYFSETQRNKGNFPGRFSGRQFSNSRSEMNVSTLELGDSALYLCASSFRDRIGTEAFFGQGTRLTVV.

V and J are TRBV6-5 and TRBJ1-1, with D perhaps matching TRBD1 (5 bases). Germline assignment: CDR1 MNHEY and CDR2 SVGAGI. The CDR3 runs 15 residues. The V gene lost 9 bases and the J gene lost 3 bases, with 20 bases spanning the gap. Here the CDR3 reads CASRKERPGDTEAFF. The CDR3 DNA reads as TGTGCCAGTAGAAAGGAGAGGCCGGGGGACACTGAAGCTTTCTTT.

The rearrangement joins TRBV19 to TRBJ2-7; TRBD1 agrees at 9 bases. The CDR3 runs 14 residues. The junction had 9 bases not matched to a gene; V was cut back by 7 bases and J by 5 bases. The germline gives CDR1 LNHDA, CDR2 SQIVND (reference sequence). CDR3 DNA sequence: TGTGCCAGTACCCGGGACAGGGCGGTCGACGAGCAGTACTTC. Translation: CASTRDRAVDEQYF.

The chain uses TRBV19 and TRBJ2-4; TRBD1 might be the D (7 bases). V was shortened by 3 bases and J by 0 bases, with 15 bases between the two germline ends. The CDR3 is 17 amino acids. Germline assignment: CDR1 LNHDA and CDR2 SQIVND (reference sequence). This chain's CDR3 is CASSMWFQGGAKNIQYF. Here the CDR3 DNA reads TGTGCCAGTAGTATGTGGTTTCAGGGGGGAGCCAAAAACATTCAGTACTTC.